Shown below are 26 T cell receptor beta chains from a single sample sequenced in a study of T cell repertoires in cytomegalovirus infection. TCRdb analysed the reads with MiXCR anew, one entry per CDR3 protein. The data contain about 740,000 distinct CDR3 sequences, about 40% of them singletons. The sequencing sample was made of PBMCs. The receptors derive from a human donor in good health (CMV status not recorded). Some clones in this sample may be carry-over from other donors' samples.

The table lists this clonotype with a few counts. This rearrangement joins TRBV6-6 to TRBJ2-1; no reliable D call. CDR1 MNHNY and CDR2 SVGAGI come from the germline V gene (reference sequence). The CDR3 extends over 16 amino acids. Trimming cost V 2 bases and J 0 bases, with 11 bases left between them. For the CDR3, the DNA is TGTGCCAGCAGTTACAAGGGCCCAACCTCCTACAATGAGCAGTTCTTC. This codes for CASSYKGPTSYNEQFF.

V is TRBV7-9 and J is TRBJ2-3, with D possibly matching TRBD2 (7 bases). This CDR3 contains 16 residues. Between the trimmed V and J ends, which lost 2 bases and 2 bases, there was a span of 14 bases. The V gene's germline CDR1 is SEHNR and CDR2 FQNEAQ (reference sequence). CDR3 DNA: TGTGCCAGCAGCTTACGCGGGGGCAGGTTCACAGATACGCAGTATTTT. Its protein product is CASSLRGGRFTDTQYF.

Details on this clonotype: With a much larger clone just one base away, this may be a read error. As the CDR3 is not closed by the conserved phenylalanine or tryptophan, this likely results from a read error. V is TRBV12-3 or TRBV12-4 and J is TRBJ2-7; D perhaps matches TRBD1 (5 bases). V lost 6 bases, J lost 0 bases, and 12 bases lay in between. This CDR3 region has 14 residues. The CDR3 DNA reads TGTGCCAGCAGCGACAGACCAAGCTCCTACGAGCAGTACTGC. This translates into CASSDRPSSYEQYC.

This clonotype was observed a handful of times. The chain couples TRBV5-6 to TRBJ1-3, with TRBD1 as a possible D gene (6 bases). The CDR3 is 16 residues long. In germline, CDR1 is SGHDT, CDR2 YYEEEE. The V end lost 4 bases, the J end lost 0 bases, and 14 bases lay between the germline ends. In DNA, the CDR3 is TGTGCCAGCAGCCCCCAGGACAGAACCTCTGGAAACACCATATATTTT. It specifies CASSPQDRTSGNTIYF.

This clonotype was counted many times. This chain uses TRBV28 with TRBJ1-2, with 8 nucleotides matching TRBD1. The CDR3 covers 13 residues. Germline trimming cut 6 bases from V and 8 bases from J; bases unmatched to any gene: 8. Germline lookup yields CDR1 MDHEN and CDR2 SYDVKM. CDR3 amino acids: CASSSGQGGGYTF. The CDR3 DNA follows: TGTGCCAGCAGCAGTGGACAGGGAGGCGGCTACACCTTC.

This clonotype was detected a few times. This sequence joins TRBV28 and TRBJ2-1; D unclear. The CDR3 has 11 amino acids. V lost 2 bases, J lost 11 bases, and 7 bases lay in between. The germline V gene encodes CDR1 MDHEN and CDR2 SYDVKM. The CDR3 here is CASSLSRKQFF. The CDR3 DNA is TGTGCCAGCAGTTTAAGTAGGAAGCAGTTCTTC. The whole variable domain, remainder taken from reference TRBV28 and TRBJ2-1, is DVKVTQSSRYLVKRTGEKVFLECVQDMDHENMFWYRQDPGLGLRLIYFSYDVKMKEKGDIPEGYSVSREKKERFSLILESASTNQTSMYLCASSLSRKQFFGPGTRLTVL.

The rearrangement links TRBV11-2 to TRBJ2-1; TRBD1 agrees at 7 bases. The CDR3 totals 17 residues. Losses at the gene ends were 3 bases for V and 3 bases for J; bases not matched to a gene: 11. The germline V gene has CDR1 SGHAT and CDR2 FQNNGV. The CDR3 reads CASSFLLRDRHYNEQFF. The CDR3 nucleotides read TGTGCCAGCAGCTTTTTACTCCGGGACAGACACTACAATGAGCAGTTCTTC. The full variable domain, rest sourced from reference TRBV11-2 and TRBJ2-1, is EAGVAQSPRYKIIEKRQSVAFWCNPISGHATLYWYQQILGQGPKLLIQFQNNGVVDDSQLPKDRFSAERLKGVDSTLKIQPAKLEDSAVYLCASSFLLRDRHYNEQFFGPGTRLTVL.

The chain carries TRBV5-1 and TRBJ1-2; D gene uncertain. The CDR3 is made up of 17 amino acids. V lost 0 bases to trimming and J lost 0 bases, with 15 bases between them. CDR1 SGHRS and CDR2 YFSETQ come from the germline V gene. CDR3 in amino acids: CASSLEPATKTNYGYTF. The CDR3, as DNA: TGCGCCAGCAGCTTGGAGCCAGCAACAAAGACTAACTATGGCTACACCTTC.

The gene calls are TRBV6-1 and TRBJ1-5; weak D call: TRBD1 (5 bases). The V end lost 6 bases, the J end lost 4 bases, and 10 bases lay between the germline ends. Germline-derived CDR1 and CDR2 are MNHNS and SASEGT. This CDR3 is 13 amino acids long. The CDR3 region has the DNA TGTGCCAGCAGAAATGGGGCAAATCAGCCCCAGCATTTT. Protein sequence: CASRNGANQPQHF.

V and J are TRBV6-1 and TRBJ1-5; no clear D gene. The CDR3 loop spans 16 amino acids. CDR1 MNHNS and CDR2 SASEGT come from the germline V gene. V was clipped by 1 base and J by 6 bases, with 16 bases between them. This chain's CDR3 is CASSEVGGSGFQPQHF. As DNA, the CDR3 is TGTGCCAGCAGTGAAGTCGGAGGGTCTGGTTTTCAGCCCCAGCATTTT.

This clonotype was picked up a small number of times. The chain is built from TRBV28 and TRBJ2-5, with D tentatively TRBD2 (5 bases). Germline lookup yields CDR1 MDHEN and CDR2 SYDVKM. V was pared by 10 bases and J by 1 base, with 10 bases between. This CDR3 is 12 amino acids long. In DNA, the CDR3 is TGTGCCATCACGGACTTCCAAGAGACCCAGTACTTC. Its translation: CAITDFQETQYF. Together with reference TRBV28 and TRBJ2-5, the CDR3 gives the full variable domain: DVKVTQSSRYLVKRTGEKVFLECVQDMDHENMFWYRQDPGLGLRLIYFSYDVKMKEKGDIPEGYSVSREKKERFSLILESASTNQTSMYLCAITDFQETQYFGPGTRLLVL.

This clonotype was seen a handful of times. This chain uses TRBV7-2 with TRBJ1-5, with D uncertain. Trimming cost V 2 bases and J 9 bases, with 14 bases left between them. Per germline, CDR1 SGHTA and CDR2 FQGNSA. The CDR3 is made up of 14 amino acids. This chain's CDR3 is CASSLTGPSGPQHF. CDR3 nucleotide sequence: TGTGCCAGCAGCTTAACGGGTCCATCAGGGCCCCAGCATTTT.

J is TRBJ2-2 and V is TRBV12-5; no clear D gene. Looked up from germline, CDR1 is LGHNT and CDR2 is FRNRAP. This CDR3 region has 12 residues. Trimming took off 2 bases at V and 5 bases at J, with 3 bases between the two ends. The chain's CDR3 is CASGLMTGELFF. The CDR3 DNA follows: TGTGCTAGTGGTTTGATGACCGGGGAGCTGTTTTTT.

This clonotype was counted a few times. The chain recombines TRBV15 with TRBJ1-5; D unresolved. Germline V CDR1 and CDR2: LNHNV, YYDKDF (reference sequence). V shed 1 base and J shed 0 bases, with 10 bases lying between them. The CDR3 runs 16 residues. CDR3 loop: CATSRVREDSNQPQHF. Written as DNA, the CDR3 is TGTGCCACCAGCAGAGTAAGGGAAGATAGCAATCAGCCCCAGCATTTT.

This clonotype was observed many times. The V and J genes are TRBV28 and TRBJ2-5; 12 bases line up with TRBD2. Germline V gives CDR1 MDHEN, CDR2 SYDVKM. The CDR3 loop spans 15 amino acids. J gave up 5 bases and V 4 bases, and 5 bases lay outside the gene matches. This CDR3 is CASSSLAGGMETQYF. CDR3 nucleotide sequence: TGTGCCAGCAGTTCACTAGCGGGAGGCATGGAGACCCAGTACTTC.

The chain uses TRBV2 and TRBJ2-3, with 7 bases matching TRBD1. After removal of 5 bases from V and 5 bases from J, the junction contained 10 bases not matched to a gene. The germline gives CDR1 SNHLY, CDR2 FYNNEI. The CDR3 runs to 15 residues. CDR3 sequence reads: CASSPRDRTQDTQYF. CDR3 coding DNA: TGTGCCAGCAGTCCCCGGGACAGAACACAAGATACGCAGTATTTT.

The chain links TRBV7-6 to TRBJ1-6, with TRBD1 identical over 7 bases. The CDR3 consists of 15 residues. The V segment lost 5 bases and the J segment 9 bases; nucleotides outside the gene matches: 10. Germline CDR1 SGHVS, CDR2 FNYEAQ. In DNA, the CDR3 is TGTGCCAGCAGCCGACTGGCAGGGGGGAGTTCACCCCTCCACTTT. This sequence encodes CASSRLAGGSSPLHF.

The chain recombines TRBV29-1 with TRBJ1-2, with 9 bases lining up with TRBD1. Germline CDR1 SQVTM, CDR2 ANQGSEA. V lost 6 bases to trimming and J lost 2 bases; unmatched junction nucleotides: 7. This CDR3 contains 14 residues. CDR3 bases: TGCAGCGTCGCGGGACAGGGTGAGAACTATGGCTACACCTTC. This encodes CSVAGQGENYGYTF.

The chain uses TRBV30 and TRBJ1-5; 7 bases fit TRBD1. Germline CDR1 GTSNPN, CDR2 SVGIG (reference sequence). V shed 2 bases and J 5 bases; nucleotides not matched to a gene: 6. The CDR3 length is 14 residues. CDR3 sequence (DNA): TGTGCCTGGAGTCTCATAGGGGGCTATCAGCCCCAGCATTTT. Amino acids: CAWSLIGGYQPQHF.

The chain combines TRBV5-8 with TRBJ2-2; TRBD2 agrees at 14 bases. From germline, CDR1 is SGHTS and CDR2 YDEGEE. The CDR3 extends over 18 amino acids. V gave up 4 bases and J gave up 2 bases; unmatched junction bases: 7. CDR3 protein: CASSRTGTSGSNTGELFF. CDR3 nucleotides: TGTGCCAGCAGCCGGACCGGGACTAGCGGGAGTAACACCGGGGAGCTGTTTTTT. The variable domain in full, with the rest retrieved from reference TRBV5-8 and TRBJ2-2, is EAGVTQSPTHLIKTRGQQATLRCSPISGHTSVYWYQQALGLGLQFLLWYDEGEERNRGNFPPRFSGRQFPNYSSELNVNALELEDSALYLCASSRTGTSGSNTGELFFGEGSRLTVL.

Note on this clonotype: This sequence may be a read error, since a much larger clone differs from it by one base. The chain is built from TRBV5-8 and TRBJ2-4, with D perhaps TRBD1 or TRBD2 (5 bases each). The V end lost 4 bases, the J end lost 5 bases, and 10 bases lay between the germline ends. The CDR3 consists of 13 residues. CDR1 is SGHTS and CDR2 is YDEGEE in the germline V gene. The CDR3 sequence: CASSPGAENIQYF. The CDR3, as DNA: TGTGCCAGCAGCCCCGGGGCAGAAAACATTCAGTACTTC.

The chain recombines TRBV6-5 with TRBJ1-6; D possibly corresponds to TRBD1 (6 bases). V dropped 6 bases and J dropped 9 bases, with 15 bases sitting between them. Germline CDR1 and CDR2: MNHEY and SVGAGI. The CDR3 has 14 amino acids. The CDR3 coding sequence is TGTGCCAGCAGAAACAGGGCGGAAAGTTCACCCCTCCACTTT. Translated, it gives CASRNRAESSPLHF.

The rearrangement uses TRBV24-1 and TRBJ2-6; tentative D call: TRBD2 (5 bases). The CDR3 sequence is 16 residues long. Germline V gene lookup returns CDR1 KGHDR and CDR2 SFDVKD. The ends were cut back, 5 bases at V and 4 bases at J, with 14 bases in the middle. CDR3 bases: TGTGCCACCAGTGGGATACGGGGTGACGGGGCCAACGTCCTGACTTTC. As protein: CATSGIRGDGANVLTF.

Only one count was recorded for this clonotype. The genes are TRBV11-2 and TRBJ1-1; TRBD1 aligns across 9 bases. J gave up 1 base and V 11 bases, and 2 bases lay outside the gene matches. CDR3 length: 12 amino acids. Germline values: CDR1 SGHAT, CDR2 FQNNGV. The CDR3 protein is CAGGQGNTEAFF. The DNA of the CDR3 is TGTGCCGGGGGACAGGGGAACACTGAAGCTTTCTTT.

This chain links TRBV19 with TRBJ1-1; TRBD1 is a possible D gene (5 bases). Germline V lookup: CDR1 LNHDA, CDR2 SQIVND (reference sequence). Between the trimmed V and J ends, which lost 10 bases and 6 bases, there was a span of 21 bases. CDR3 length: 14 residues. Written as DNA, the CDR3 is TGTGCCAATATCCCGGGGGTCCATGTCGCTGAAGCTTTCTTT. Encoded protein: CANIPGVHVAEAFF.

This clonotype was counted a few times. The chain links TRBV6-1 to TRBJ2-6; perhaps TRBD2 as D (5 bases). V lost 2 bases and J lost 3, with 8 bases in between. CDR1 is MNHNS and CDR2 is SASEGT in the germline V gene. The CDR3 runs to 15 residues. The CDR3 DNA sequence: TGTGCCAGCAGTGAAACAGCGGATGGGGCCAACGTCCTGACTTTC. Its translation: CASSETADGANVLTF.